The 11 T cell receptor beta chains reported below all come from one sample, sequenced in a study of T cells in localized non-small cell lung cancer. Measured with immunoSEQ multiplex PCR; TCRdb has only the in-frame clones, and not every one. The sample consists of 50,000 to 55,000 clones, approximately 88% of them appearing once. This specimen was peripheral blood mononuclear cells, taken before any cancer treatment. The receptors originated from a man aged 40 to 70 with stage III lung adenocarcinoma.

The chain couples TRBV7-2 to TRBJ2-7; 9 bases are shared with TRBD1. The V segment lost 4 bases and the J segment 3 bases; nucleotides outside the gene matches: 7. The CDR3 runs 15 residues. The germline V gene has CDR1 SGHTA and CDR2 FQGNSA. Here the CDR3 reads CASSSGQGSFYEQYF. The CDR3 DNA is TGTGCCAGCAGCTCTGGACAGGGGTCCTTCTACGAGCAGTACTTC.

The rearrangement uses TRBV15 and TRBJ1-1; 10 bases are a match to TRBD1. V trimming: 2 bases; J trimming: 11 bases; junction bases outside the gene matches: 8. Germline loops: CDR1 LNHNV, CDR2 YYDKDF (reference sequence). The CDR3 has 14 amino acids. CDR3 in amino acids: CATSRSRQGAGAFF. The CDR3 DNA is TGTGCCACCAGCAGATCCCGACAGGGGGCCGGGGCTTTCTTT.

The chain combines TRBV4-2 with TRBJ2-2; unclear D gene. The germline V gene has CDR1 LGHNA and CDR2 YNFKEQ. V lost 0 bases and J lost 13, with 15 bases in between. The CDR3 spans 14 residues. DNA of the CDR3: TGTGCCAGCAGCCAAGATAGGACCCTTGAATGGCTGTTTTTT. This sequence encodes CASSQDRTLEWLFF.

The chain employs TRBV27 and TRBJ1-2, with 7 bases identical to TRBD1. V trimming: 5 bases; J trimming: 4 bases; junction bases outside the gene matches: 7. The germline V gene has CDR1 MNHEY and CDR2 SMNVEV (reference sequence). The CDR3 has 14 amino acids. The DNA for the CDR3 is TGTGCCAGCAGTCCTTTGGCAGGGGGCTATGGCTACACCTTC. It specifies CASSPLAGGYGYTF.

The rearrangement links TRBV4-1 to TRBJ2-7, with TRBD2 identical over 8 bases. V lost 0 bases and J lost 0; bases outside the gene matches: 7. CDR3 length equals 17 residues. CDR1 and CDR2 (germline): MGHRA, YSYEKL. The CDR3 nucleotides read TGCGCCAGCAGCCAAGATCATTCAGGGACTAGCTCCTACGAGCAGTACTTC. Translating it yields CASSQDHSGTSSYEQYF.

This sequence joins TRBV4-3 and TRBJ2-3; perhaps D is TRBD1 or TRBD2 (5 bases each). The CDR3 runs 16 residues. Trimming pared 0 bases from V and 4 bases from J, leaving 14 bases between. Germline V lookup: CDR1 LGHNA, CDR2 YSLEER. The CDR3 protein is CASSQDGRVGADTQYF. CDR3 DNA sequence: TGCGCCAGCAGCCAAGACGGCAGGGTGGGGGCAGATACGCAGTATTTT.

This sequence joins TRBV13 and TRBJ1-2; D unresolved. The CDR3 is made up of 13 amino acids. V lost 0 bases to trimming and J lost 4 bases, with 6 bases between them. The V gene's germline CDR1 is PRHDT and CDR2 FYEKMQ (reference sequence). The CDR3 nucleotides read TGTGCCAGCAGCTTAGGACAATTCTATGGCTACACCTTC. Amino acid sequence: CASSLGQFYGYTF. The complete variable domain, with remaining parts taken from reference TRBV13 and TRBJ1-2, reads AAGVIQSPRHLIKEKRETATLKCYPIPRHDTVYWYQQGPGQDPQFLISFYEKMQSDKGSIPDRFSAQQFSDYHSELNMSSLELGDSALYFCASSLGQFYGYTFGSGTRLTVV.

V and J are TRBV19 and TRBJ1-2, with 9 bases aligning to TRBD1. This CDR3 has 15 amino acids. J lost 4 bases, V lost 11 bases, and 14 bases had no gene match. In germline, CDR1 is LNHDA, CDR2 SQIVND (reference sequence). The CDR3 here is CAASGTGRGGYGYTF. CDR3 nucleotide sequence: TGTGCCGCCTCCGGGACAGGGAGAGGGGGCTATGGCTACACCTTC.

The chain links TRBV19 to TRBJ1-5; no definite D call. Trimming took off 3 bases at V and 1 base at J, with 10 bases between the two ends. Germline assignment: CDR1 LNHDA and CDR2 SQIVND (reference sequence). This CDR3 comprises 15 residues. The CDR3 nucleotides read TGTGCCAGTAGTATCGGCCGCGGAAGCAATCAGCCCCAGCATTTT. This sequence encodes CASSIGRGSNQPQHF.

The genes are TRBV11-2 and TRBJ1-1, with D perhaps matching TRBD1 (6 bases). The CDR3 runs 14 residues. Trimming removed 6 bases at V and 1 base at J, with 12 bases between. Germline values: CDR1 SGHAT, CDR2 FQNNGV. CDR3 bases: TGTGCCAGCAGTATCTCGGGGGCGAACACTGAAGCTTTCTTT. Encoded protein: CASSISGANTEAFF.

This chain joins TRBV19 and TRBJ1-6; the match to TRBD1 covers 11 bases. Looked up from germline, CDR1 is LNHDA and CDR2 is SQIVND (reference sequence). The CDR3 totals 15 residues. V trimming: 3 bases; J trimming: 9 bases; junction bases outside the gene matches: 4. CDR3 nucleotide sequence: TGTGCCAGTAGTATCGGGACAGGGGGGTCTTCACCCCTCCACTTT. Translated: CASSIGTGGSSPLHF.